Listed here is a single T cell receptor beta chain. Germline V lookup: CDR1 GTSNPN, CDR2 SVGIG (reference sequence). V was pared by 0 bases and J by 7 bases, with 12 bases between. This CDR3 region has 14 residues. Method: immunoSEQ multiplex PCR; TCRdb's copy keeps in-frame clones and lacks some. Among some 480,000 clones listed, 65% to 80% were seen once. These data are taken from a study of shared clonotypes between healthy human individuals. The chain uses TRBV30 and TRBJ1-4, with unresolved D. The sample comprised PBMCs. The TCR originated in a woman in her 40s in good health. Some clones in this sample may be carry-over from other donors' samples. The CDR3 here is CAWSVGVSSEKLFF. In nucleotides, the CDR3 is TGTGCCTGGAGTGTCGGAGTTTCTAGTGAAAAACTGTTTTTT.